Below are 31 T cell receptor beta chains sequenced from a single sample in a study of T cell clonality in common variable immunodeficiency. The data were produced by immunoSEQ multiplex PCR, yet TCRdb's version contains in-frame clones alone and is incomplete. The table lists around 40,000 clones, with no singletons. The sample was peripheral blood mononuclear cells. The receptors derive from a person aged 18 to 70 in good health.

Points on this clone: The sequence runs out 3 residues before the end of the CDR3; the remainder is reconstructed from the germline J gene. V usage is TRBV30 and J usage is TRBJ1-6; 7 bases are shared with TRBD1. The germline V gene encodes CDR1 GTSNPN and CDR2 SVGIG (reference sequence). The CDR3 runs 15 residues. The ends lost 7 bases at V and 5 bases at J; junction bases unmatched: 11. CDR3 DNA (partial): TGTGCCTTACCCGTCAGGGGGTTCGATAATTCACCC. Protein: CALPVRGFDNSP. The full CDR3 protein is CALPVRGFDNSPLHF.

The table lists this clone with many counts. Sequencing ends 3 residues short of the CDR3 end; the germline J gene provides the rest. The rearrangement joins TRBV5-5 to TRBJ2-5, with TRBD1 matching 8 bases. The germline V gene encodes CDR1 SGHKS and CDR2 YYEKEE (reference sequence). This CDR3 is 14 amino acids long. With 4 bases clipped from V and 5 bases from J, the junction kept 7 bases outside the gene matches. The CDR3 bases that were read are TGTGCCAGCAGCACCAGGACAGGGCTGGAGACC. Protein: CASSTRTGLET. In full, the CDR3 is CASSTRTGLETQYF.

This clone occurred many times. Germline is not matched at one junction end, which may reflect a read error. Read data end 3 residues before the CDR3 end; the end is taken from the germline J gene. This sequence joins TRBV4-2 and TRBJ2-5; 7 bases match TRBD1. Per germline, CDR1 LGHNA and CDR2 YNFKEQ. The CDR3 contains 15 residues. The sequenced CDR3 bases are TGCGCCAGCAGCCGCTCGACAGGGAATCAAGAGACC. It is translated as CASSRSTGNQET. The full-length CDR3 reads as CASSRSTGNQETQYF.

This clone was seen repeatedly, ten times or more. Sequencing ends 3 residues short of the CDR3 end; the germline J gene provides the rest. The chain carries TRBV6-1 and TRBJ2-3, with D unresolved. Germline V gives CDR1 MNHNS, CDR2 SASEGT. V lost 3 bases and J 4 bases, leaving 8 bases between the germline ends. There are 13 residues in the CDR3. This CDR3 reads CASSESLADTQYF. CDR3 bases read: TGTGCCAGCAGTGAGAGTCTAGCAGATACG.

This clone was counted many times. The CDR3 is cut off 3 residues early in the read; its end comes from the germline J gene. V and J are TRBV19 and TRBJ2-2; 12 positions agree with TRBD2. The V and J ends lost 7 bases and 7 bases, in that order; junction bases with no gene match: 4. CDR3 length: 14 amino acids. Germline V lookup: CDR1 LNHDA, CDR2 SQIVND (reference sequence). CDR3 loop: CASMGLAGGGELFF. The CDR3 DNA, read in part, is TGTGCCAGTATGGGACTAGCGGGCGGCGGGGAG. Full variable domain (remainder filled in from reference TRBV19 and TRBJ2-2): DGGITQSPKYLFRKEGQNVTLSCEQNLNHDAMYWYRQDPGQGLRLIYYSQIVNDFQKGDIAEGYSVSREKKESFPLTVTSAQKNPTAFYLCASMGLAGGGELFFGEGSRLTVL.

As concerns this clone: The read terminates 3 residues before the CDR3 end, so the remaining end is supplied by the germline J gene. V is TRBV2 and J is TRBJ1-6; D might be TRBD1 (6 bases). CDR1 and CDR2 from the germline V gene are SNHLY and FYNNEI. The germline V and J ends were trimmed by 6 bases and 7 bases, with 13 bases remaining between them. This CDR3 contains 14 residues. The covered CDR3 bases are TGTGCCAGCAGGAACAGGGTGGAAAATTCACCC. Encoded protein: CASRNRVENSP. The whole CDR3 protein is CASRNRVENSPLHF.

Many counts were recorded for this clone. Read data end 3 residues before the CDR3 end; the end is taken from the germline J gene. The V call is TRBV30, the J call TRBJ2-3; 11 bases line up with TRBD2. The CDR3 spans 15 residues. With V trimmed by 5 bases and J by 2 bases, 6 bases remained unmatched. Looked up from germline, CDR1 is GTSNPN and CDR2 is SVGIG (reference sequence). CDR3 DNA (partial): TGTGCCTGGGGGACTAGCGGCGGATTCACAGATACG. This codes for CAWGTSGGFTDT. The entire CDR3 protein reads CAWGTSGGFTDTQYF.

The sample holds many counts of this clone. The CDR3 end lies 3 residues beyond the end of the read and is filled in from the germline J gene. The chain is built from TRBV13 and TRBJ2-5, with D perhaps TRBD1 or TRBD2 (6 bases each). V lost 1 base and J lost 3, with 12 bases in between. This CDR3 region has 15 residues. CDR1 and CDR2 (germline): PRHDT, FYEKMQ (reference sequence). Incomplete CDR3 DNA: TGTGCCAGCAGCTTAGCAGGGGAGGTAAAAGAGACC. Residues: CASSLAGEVKET. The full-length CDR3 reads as CASSLAGEVKETQYF.

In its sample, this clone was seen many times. The CDR3 region is CASRPSRLAGETDTQYF. The sequenced part of the CDR3 DNA is TGTGCCAGCAGACCCTCCCGGCTAGCGGGAGAAACAGATACG. The chain is built from TRBV12-3 or TRBV12-4 and TRBJ2-3; the match to TRBD2 covers 10 bases. The CDR3 end lies 3 residues beyond the end of the read and is filled in from the germline J gene. The CDR3 loop spans 17 amino acids. Unmatched junction bases numbered 12, after V lost 6 bases and J lost 3 bases.

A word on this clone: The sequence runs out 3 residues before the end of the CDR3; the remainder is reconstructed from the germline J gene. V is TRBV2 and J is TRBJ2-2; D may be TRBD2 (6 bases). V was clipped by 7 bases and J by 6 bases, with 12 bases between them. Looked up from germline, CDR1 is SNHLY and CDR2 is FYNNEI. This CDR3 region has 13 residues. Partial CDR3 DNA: TGTGCCAGCAACCTACGGGGGTCCGGGGAG. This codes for CASNLRGSGE. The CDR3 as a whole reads CASNLRGSGELFF.

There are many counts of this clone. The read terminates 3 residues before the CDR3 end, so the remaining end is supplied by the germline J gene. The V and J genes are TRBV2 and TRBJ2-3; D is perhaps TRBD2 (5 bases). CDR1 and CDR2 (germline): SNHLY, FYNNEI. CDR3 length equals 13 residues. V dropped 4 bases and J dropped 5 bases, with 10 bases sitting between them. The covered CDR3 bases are TGTGCCAGCAGTGTGGTGGCGGGAGATACG. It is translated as CASSVVAGDT. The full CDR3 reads CASSVVAGDTQYF.

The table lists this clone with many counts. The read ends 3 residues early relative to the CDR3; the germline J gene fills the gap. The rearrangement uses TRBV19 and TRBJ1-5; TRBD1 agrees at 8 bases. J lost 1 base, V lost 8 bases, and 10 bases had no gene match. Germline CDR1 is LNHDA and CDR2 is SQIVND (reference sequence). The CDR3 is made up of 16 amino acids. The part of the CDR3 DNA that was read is TGTGCCAGTTGCAGCCAGGGGGCGTGGAGCAATCAGCCC. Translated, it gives CASCSQGAWSNQP. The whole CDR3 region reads CASCSQGAWSNQPQHF.

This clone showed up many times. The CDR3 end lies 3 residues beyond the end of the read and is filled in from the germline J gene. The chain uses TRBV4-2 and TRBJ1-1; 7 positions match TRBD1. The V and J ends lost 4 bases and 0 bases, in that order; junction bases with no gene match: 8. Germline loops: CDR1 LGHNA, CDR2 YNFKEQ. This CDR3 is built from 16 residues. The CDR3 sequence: CASSRPTGIMNTEAFF. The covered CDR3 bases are TGTGCCAGCAGCCGCCCGACAGGGATAATGAACACTGAA.

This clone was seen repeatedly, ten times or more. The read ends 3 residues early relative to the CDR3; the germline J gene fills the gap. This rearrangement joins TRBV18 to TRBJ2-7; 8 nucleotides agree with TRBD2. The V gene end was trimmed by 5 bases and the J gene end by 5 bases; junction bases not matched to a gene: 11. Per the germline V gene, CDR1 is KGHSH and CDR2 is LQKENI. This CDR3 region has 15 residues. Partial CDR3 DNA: TGTGCCAGCTCATCCTACTCGGGAGGGCGGGACGAG. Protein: CASSSYSGGRDE. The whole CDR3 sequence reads CASSSYSGGRDEQYF.

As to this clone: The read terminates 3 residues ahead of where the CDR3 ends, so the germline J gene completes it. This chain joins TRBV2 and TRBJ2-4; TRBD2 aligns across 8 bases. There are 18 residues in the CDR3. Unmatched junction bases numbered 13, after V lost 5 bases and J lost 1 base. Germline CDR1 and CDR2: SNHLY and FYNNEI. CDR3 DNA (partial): TGTGCCAGCAGTCCCTTTGGGCGGGAGGTGTCGGCCAAAAACATT. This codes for CASSPFGREVSAKNI. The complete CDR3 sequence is CASSPFGREVSAKNIQYF.

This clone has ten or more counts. The CDR3 bases that were read are TGTGCCAGCAGTGAGGGGACAGGGACCACAGATACG. Protein: CASSEGTGTTDT. The entire CDR3 protein is CASSEGTGTTDTQYF. This rearrangement joins TRBV6-4 to TRBJ2-3; 9 nucleotides match TRBD1. The read stops 3 residues short of the end of the CDR3; the missing end is completed from the germline J gene. V lost 3 bases and J lost 2; bases outside the gene matches: 3. CDR3 length: 15 amino acids. Germline CDR1 and CDR2: MRHNA and SNTAGT.

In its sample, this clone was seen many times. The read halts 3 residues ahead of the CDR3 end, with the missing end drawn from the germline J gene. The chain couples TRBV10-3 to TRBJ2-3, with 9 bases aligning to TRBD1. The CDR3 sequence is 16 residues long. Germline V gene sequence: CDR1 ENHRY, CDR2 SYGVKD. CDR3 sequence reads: CAISTGQGRGEETQYF. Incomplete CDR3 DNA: TGTGCCATCAGTACGGGACAGGGACGGGGAGAAGAGACG.

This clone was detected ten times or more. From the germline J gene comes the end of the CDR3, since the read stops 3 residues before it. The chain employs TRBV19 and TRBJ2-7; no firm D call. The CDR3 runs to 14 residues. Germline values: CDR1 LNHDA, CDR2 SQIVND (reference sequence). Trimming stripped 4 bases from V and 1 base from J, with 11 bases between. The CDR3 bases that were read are TGTGCCAGTAGTACGTCGCGTTCATCCTACGAG. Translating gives CASSTSRSSYE. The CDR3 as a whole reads CASSTSRSSYEQYF.

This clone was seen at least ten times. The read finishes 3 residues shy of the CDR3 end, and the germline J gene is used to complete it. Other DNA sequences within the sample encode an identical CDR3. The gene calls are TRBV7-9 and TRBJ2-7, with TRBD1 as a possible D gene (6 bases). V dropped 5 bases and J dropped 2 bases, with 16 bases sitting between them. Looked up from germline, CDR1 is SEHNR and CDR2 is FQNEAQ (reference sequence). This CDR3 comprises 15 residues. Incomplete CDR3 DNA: TGTGCCAGCAGCGGCACAGGGCACCCAACCTACGAG. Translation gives CASSGTGHPTYE. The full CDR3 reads CASSGTGHPTYEQYF. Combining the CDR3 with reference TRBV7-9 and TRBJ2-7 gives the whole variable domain DTGVSQNPRHKITKRGQNVTFRCDPISEHNRLYWYRQTLGQGPEFLTYFQNEAQLEKSRLLSDRFSAERPKGSFSTLEIQRTEQGDSAMYLCASSGTGHPTYEQYFGPGTRLTVT.

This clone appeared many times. Here the CDR3 reads CASEGREVEAFF. The CDR3 DNA, read in part, is TGTGCCAGCGAGGGGAGGGAAGTTGAA. This chain joins TRBV2 and TRBJ1-1; possible D gene TRBD1, 5 bases. The missing CDR3 end, 3 residues past where the read stops, is filled in from the germline J gene. Trimming pared 8 bases from V and 7 bases from J, leaving 14 bases between. There are 12 residues in the CDR3. CDR1 and CDR2 (germline): SNHLY, FYNNEI.

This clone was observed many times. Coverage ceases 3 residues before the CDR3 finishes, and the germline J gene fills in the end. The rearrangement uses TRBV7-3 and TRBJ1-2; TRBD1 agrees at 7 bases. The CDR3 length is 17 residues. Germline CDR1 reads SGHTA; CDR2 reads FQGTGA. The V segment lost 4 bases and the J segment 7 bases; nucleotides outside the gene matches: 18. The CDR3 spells CASSSAGQDEDGLGYTF. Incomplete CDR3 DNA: TGTGCCAGCAGCTCCGCCGGACAGGACGAGGATGGGCTTGGC. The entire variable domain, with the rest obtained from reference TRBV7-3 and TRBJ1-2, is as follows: GAGVSQTPSNKVTEKGKYVELRCDPISGHTALYWYRQSLGQGPEFLIYFQGTGAADDSGLPNDRFFAVRPEGSVSTLKIQRTERGDSAVYLCASSSAGQDEDGLGYTFGSGTRLTVV.

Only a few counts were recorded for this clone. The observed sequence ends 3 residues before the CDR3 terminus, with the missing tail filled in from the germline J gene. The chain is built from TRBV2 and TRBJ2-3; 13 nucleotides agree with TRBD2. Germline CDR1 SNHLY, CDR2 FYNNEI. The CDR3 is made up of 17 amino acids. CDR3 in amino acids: CASSERVGLAGEETQYF. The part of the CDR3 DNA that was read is TGTGCCAGCAGTGAGAGGGTAGGACTAGCGGGAGAAGAGACG. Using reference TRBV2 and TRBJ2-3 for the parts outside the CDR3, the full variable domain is EPEVTQTPSHQVTQMGQEVILRCVPISNHLYFYWYRQILGQKVEFLVSFYNNEISEKSEIFDDQFSVERPDGSNFTLKIRSTKLEDSAMYFCASSERVGLAGEETQYFGPGTRLTVL.

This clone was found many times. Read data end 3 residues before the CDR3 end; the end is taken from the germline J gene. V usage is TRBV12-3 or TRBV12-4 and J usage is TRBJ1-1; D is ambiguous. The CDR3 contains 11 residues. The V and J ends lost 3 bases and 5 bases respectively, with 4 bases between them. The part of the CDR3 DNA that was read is TGTGCCAGCAGTTTCGGTACTGAA. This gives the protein CASSFGTE. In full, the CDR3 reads CASSFGTEAFF.

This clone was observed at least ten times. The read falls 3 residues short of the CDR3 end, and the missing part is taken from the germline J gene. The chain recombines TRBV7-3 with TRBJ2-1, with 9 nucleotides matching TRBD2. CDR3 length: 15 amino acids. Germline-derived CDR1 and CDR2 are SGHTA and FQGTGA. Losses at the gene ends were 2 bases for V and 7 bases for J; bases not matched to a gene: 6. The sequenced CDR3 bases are TGTGCCAGCAGCTTATACGCGGGAGGGCGAAATGAG. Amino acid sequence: CASSLYAGGRNE. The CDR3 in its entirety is CASSLYAGGRNEQFF. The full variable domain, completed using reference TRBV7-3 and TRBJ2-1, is GAGVSQTPSNKVTEKGKYVELRCDPISGHTALYWYRQSLGQGPEFLIYFQGTGAADDSGLPNDRFFAVRPEGSVSTLKIQRTERGDSAVYLCASSLYAGGRNEQFFGPGTRLTVL.

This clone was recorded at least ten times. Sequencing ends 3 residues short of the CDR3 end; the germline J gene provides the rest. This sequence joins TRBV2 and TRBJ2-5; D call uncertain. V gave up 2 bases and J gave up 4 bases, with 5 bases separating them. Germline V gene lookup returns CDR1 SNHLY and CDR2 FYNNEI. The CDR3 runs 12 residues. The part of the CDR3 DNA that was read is TGTGCCAGCAGTGAAACAACAGAGACC. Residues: CASSETTET. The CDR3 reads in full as CASSETTETQYF.

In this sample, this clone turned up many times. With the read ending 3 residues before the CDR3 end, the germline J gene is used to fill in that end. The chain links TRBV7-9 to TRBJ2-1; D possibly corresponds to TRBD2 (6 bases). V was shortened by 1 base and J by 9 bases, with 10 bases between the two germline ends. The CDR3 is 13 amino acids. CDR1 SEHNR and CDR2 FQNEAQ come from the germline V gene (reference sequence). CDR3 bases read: TGTGCCAGCAGCTTAGGGGGGGTGAGTGAG. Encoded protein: CASSLGGVSE. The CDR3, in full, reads CASSLGGVSEQFF.

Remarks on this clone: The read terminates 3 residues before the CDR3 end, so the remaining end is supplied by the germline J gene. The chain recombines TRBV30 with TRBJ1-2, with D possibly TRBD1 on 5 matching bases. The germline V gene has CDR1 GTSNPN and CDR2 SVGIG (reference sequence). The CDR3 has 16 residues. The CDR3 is CAWSKRGLAGGNDYTF. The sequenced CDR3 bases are TGTGCCTGGAGTAAAAGGGGACTAGCGGGGGGAAATGAC.

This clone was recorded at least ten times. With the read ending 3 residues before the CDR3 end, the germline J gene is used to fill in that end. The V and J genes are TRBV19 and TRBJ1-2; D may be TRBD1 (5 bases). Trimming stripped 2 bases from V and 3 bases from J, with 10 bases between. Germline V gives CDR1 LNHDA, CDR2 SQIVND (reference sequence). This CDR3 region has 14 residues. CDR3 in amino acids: CASSISGSDYGYTF. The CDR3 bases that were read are TGTGCCAGTAGTATATCAGGGTCTGACTATGGC.

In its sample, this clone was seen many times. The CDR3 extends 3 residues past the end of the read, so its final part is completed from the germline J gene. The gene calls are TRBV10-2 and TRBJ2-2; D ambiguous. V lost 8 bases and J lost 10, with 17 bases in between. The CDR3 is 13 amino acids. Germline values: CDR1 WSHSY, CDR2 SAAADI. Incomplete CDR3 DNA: TGCGCCAGCTGTAGAAAGGGTGTCGAGGAG. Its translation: CASCRKGVEE. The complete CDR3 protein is CASCRKGVEELFF.

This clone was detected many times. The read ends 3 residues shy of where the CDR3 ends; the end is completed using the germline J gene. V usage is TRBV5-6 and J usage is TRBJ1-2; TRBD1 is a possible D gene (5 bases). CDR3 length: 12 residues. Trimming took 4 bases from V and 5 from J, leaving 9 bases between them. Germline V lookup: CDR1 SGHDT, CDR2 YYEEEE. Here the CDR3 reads CASSRTPYGYTF. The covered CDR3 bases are TGTGCCAGCAGCCGGACACCTTATGGC. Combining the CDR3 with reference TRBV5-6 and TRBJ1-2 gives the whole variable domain DAGVTQSPTHLIKTRGQQVTLRCSPKSGHDTVSWYQQALGQGPQFIFQYYEEEERQRGNFPDRFSGHQFPNYSSELNVNALLLGDSALYLCASSRTPYGYTFGSGTRLTVV.

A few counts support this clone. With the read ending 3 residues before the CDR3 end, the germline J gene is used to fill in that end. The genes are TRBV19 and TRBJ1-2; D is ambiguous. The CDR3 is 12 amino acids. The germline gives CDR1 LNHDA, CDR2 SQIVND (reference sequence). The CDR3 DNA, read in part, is TGTGCCAGTAAGGACCGGCGGGATACC. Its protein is CASKDRRDT. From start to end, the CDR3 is CASKDRRDTYTF.